What follows are 8 T cell receptor beta chains derived from one specimen sequenced in a study of T-cell memory formation after mild COVID-19. TCRdb re-called the 5' RACE reads through MiXCR, storing one row per CDR3 protein. The table has about 470,000 distinct CDR3 sequences, around 27% seen once. Sequences were obtained from PBMCs or a T cell subset sorted from them (not recorded which). These receptors all come from an adult woman who had mild COVID-19 (a few samples of this study predate the infection). Cell type and time point are not known.

This clonotype turned up a few times. The J gene is TRBJ2-5, the V gene TRBV5-1, with D tentatively TRBD2 (6 bases). From germline, CDR1 is SGHRS and CDR2 YFSETQ. This CDR3 spans 14 amino acids. V lost 5 bases and J 2 bases, leaving 13 bases between the germline ends. The CDR3 region has the DNA TGCGCCAGCAGAATTGGGGGGACTCAAGAGACCCAGTACTTC. This translates into CASRIGGTQETQYF.

Many counts were recorded for this clonotype. J is TRBJ1-1 and V is TRBV5-1; maybe TRBD1 (5 bases). Looked up from germline, CDR1 is SGHRS and CDR2 is YFSETQ. The V and J ends lost 5 bases and 1 base respectively, with 15 bases between them. The CDR3 loop spans 15 amino acids. The CDR3 spells CASSQLPGRNTEAFF. Written as DNA, the CDR3 is TGCGCCAGCAGTCAATTACCGGGACGGAACACTGAAGCTTTCTTT. The entire variable domain, with the rest obtained from reference TRBV5-1 and TRBJ1-1, is as follows: KAGVTQTPRYLIKTRGQQVTLSCSPISGHRSVSWYQQTPGQGLQFLFEYFSETQRNKGNFPGRFSGRQFSNSRSEMNVSTLELGDSALYLCASSQLPGRNTEAFFGQGTRLTVV.

The chain combines TRBV5-1 with TRBJ2-1; 8 nucleotides line up with TRBD2. Losses at the gene ends were 4 bases for V and 8 bases for J; bases not matched to a gene: 11. The V gene's germline CDR1 is SGHRS and CDR2 YFSETQ. The CDR3 is 15 residues long. CDR3 coding DNA: TGCGCCAGCAGCCCATATAGCGGGGAAGACTATGAGCAGTTCTTC. Its protein is CASSPYSGEDYEQFF.

The chain has TRBV25-1 and TRBJ2-3; 8 nucleotides agree with TRBD2. This CDR3 comprises 15 residues. Germline trimming cut 3 bases from V and 4 bases from J; bases unmatched to any gene: 6. Per the germline V gene, CDR1 is MGHDK and CDR2 is SYGVNS. CDR3: CASSDLSGDSDTQYF. The DNA of the CDR3 is TGTGCCAGCAGTGACCTTAGCGGGGACTCAGATACGCAGTATTTT.

This chain uses TRBV5-1 with TRBJ2-7; D gene unclear. Germline CDR1 is SGHRS and CDR2 is YFSETQ. Deletions cut 4 bases from V and 0 bases from J, with 14 bases between. The CDR3 is made up of 15 amino acids. CDR3: CASSILEGDSYEQYF. The CDR3 DNA reads as TGCGCCAGCAGCATTCTAGAAGGCGACTCCTACGAGCAGTACTTC.

This clonotype has a handful of counts. The gene calls are TRBV9 and TRBJ2-1; either TRBD1 or TRBD2 may fit D (5 bases each). CDR1 is SGDLS and CDR2 is YYNGEE in the germline V gene. Trimming left V 0 bases short and J 5 bases short, with 12 bases between. This CDR3 has 15 amino acids. In DNA, the CDR3 is TGTGCCAGCAGCGTAGGGGGCGGGTGGGACAATGAGCAGTTCTTC. Protein sequence: CASSVGGGWDNEQFF.

On this clonotype itself: A much more abundant neighbour one base away suggests this may be a read error. This chain uses TRBV6-2 or TRBV6-3 with TRBJ2-6; D possibly matches TRBD1 or TRBD2 (5 bases each). The CDR3 length is 15 residues. Germline CDR1 is MNHEY and CDR2 is SVGEGT. The CDR3 sequence: CTSSLLGAGANVLTF. DNA of the CDR3: TGTACCAGCAGTTTGTTGGGGGCTGGGGCCAACGTCCTGACTTTC.

As for this clonotype: Germline is not matched at one junction end, which may reflect a read error. J is TRBJ1-2 and V is TRBV18, with 9 nucleotides matching TRBD1. The CDR3 has 18 amino acids. CDR1 is KGHSH and CDR2 is LQKENI in the germline V gene. In DNA, the CDR3 is TGTGCCAGCTCACAAACCATCGCGGTGGGACAGGGTAACTCTGGCTACACCTTC. Amino acids: CASSQTIAVGQGNSGYTF.